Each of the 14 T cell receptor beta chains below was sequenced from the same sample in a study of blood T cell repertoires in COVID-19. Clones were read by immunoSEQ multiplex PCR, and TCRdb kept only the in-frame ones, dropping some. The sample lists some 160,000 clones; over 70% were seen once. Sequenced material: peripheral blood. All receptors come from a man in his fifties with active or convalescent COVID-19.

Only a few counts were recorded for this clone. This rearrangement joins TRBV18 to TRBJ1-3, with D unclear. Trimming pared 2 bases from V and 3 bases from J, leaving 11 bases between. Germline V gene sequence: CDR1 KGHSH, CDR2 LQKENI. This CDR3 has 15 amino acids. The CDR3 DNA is TGTGCCAGCTCACCATTGGGAGTCGATGGAAACACCATATATTTT. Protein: CASSPLGVDGNTIYF.

CDR3 sequence reads: CASSPTVAGGPNEQFF. DNA of the CDR3: TGTGCCAGCAGCCCAACCGTAGCGGGAGGGCCCAATGAGCAGTTCTTC. The chain links TRBV7-3 to TRBJ2-1, with TRBD2 identical over 11 bases. Trimming at V came to 5 bases and at J to 6 bases, leaving 9 bases not matched to a gene. Germline CDR1 and CDR2: SGHTA and FQGTGA. The CDR3 covers 16 residues.

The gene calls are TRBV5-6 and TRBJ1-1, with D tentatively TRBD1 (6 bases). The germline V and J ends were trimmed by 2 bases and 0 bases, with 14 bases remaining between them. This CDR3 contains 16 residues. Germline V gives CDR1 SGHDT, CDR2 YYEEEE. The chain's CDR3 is CASSFLKQGVNTEAFF. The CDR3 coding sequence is TGTGCCAGCAGCTTCCTCAAACAGGGCGTGAACACTGAAGCTTTCTTT.

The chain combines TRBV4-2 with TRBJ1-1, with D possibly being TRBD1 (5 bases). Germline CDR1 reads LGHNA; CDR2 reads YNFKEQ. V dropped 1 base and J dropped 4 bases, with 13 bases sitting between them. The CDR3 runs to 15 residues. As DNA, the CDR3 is TGTGCCAGCAGCCAAGGCCCAGGGTTGAGCACTGAAGCTTTCTTT. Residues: CASSQGPGLSTEAFF.

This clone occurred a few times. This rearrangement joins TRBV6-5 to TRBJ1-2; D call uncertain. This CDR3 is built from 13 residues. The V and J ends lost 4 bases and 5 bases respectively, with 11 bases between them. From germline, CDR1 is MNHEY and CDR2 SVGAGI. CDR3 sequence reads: CASSSSAIYGYTF. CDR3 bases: TGTGCCAGCAGTTCTTCCGCGATATATGGCTACACCTTC.

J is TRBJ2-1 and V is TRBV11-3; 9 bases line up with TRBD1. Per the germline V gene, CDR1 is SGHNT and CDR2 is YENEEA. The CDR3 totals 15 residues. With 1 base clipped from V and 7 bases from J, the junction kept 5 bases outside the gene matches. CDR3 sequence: CASSLVGTGMNEQFF. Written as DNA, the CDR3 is TGTGCCAGCAGCTTAGTGGGGACAGGGATGAATGAGCAGTTCTTC.

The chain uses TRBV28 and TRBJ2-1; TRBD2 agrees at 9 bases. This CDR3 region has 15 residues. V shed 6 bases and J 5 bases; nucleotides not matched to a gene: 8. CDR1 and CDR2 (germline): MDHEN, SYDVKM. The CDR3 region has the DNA TGTGCCAGCAGAGTAGCGGGAGAAAGGAACAATGAGCAGTTCTTC. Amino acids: CASRVAGERNNEQFF.

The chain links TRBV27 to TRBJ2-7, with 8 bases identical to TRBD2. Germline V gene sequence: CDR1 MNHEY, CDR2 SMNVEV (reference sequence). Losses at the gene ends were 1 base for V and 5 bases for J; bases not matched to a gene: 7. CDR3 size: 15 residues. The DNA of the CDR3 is TGTGCCAGCAGTTTATTAGCGGGACCTGAGGACGAGCAGTACTTC. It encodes CASSLLAGPEDEQYF.

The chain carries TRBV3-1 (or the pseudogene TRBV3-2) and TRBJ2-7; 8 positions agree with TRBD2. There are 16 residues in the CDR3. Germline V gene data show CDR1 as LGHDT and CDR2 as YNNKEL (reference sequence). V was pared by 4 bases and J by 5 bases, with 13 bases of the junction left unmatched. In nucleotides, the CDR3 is TGTGCCAGCAGCCTTCGTTTAAGCGGGAGACCGGACGAGCAGTACTTC. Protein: CASSLRLSGRPDEQYF.

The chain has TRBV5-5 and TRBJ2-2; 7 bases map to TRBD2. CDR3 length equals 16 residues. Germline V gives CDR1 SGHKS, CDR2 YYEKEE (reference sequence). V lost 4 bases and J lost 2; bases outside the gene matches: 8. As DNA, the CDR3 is TGTGCCAGCAGCCCGTATCCTAGCGGCAACACCGGGGAGCTGTTTTTT. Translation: CASSPYPSGNTGELFF.

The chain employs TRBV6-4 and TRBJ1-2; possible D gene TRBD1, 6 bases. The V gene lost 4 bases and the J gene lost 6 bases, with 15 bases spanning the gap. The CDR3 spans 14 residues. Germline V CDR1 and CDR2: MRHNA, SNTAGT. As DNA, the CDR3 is TGTGCCAGCAGTGCCAGCGGGGGGCGGAATGGCTACACCTTC. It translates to CASSASGGRNGYTF.

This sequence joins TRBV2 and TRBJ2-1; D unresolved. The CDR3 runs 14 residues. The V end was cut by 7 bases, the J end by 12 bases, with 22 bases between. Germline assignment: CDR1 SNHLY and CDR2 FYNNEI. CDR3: CASTRQVVGIVQFF. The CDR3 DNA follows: TGTGCCAGCACCCGACAAGTTGTAGGAATCGTGCAGTTCTTC.

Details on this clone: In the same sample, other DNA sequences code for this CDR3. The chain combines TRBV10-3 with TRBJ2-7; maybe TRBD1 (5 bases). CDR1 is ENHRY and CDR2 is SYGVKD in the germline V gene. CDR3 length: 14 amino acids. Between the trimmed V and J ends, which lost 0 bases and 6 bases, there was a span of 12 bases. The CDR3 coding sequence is TGTGCCATCAGTGAGTCAAATCAGGGTCGCGAGCAGTACTTC. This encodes CAISESNQGREQYF.

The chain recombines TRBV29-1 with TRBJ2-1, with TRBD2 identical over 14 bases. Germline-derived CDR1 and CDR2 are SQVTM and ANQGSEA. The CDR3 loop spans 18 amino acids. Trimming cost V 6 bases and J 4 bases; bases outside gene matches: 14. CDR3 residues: CSVTHGTSGSTGYNEQFF. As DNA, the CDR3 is TGCAGCGTGACACACGGGACTAGCGGGAGTACGGGTTACAATGAGCAGTTCTTC.